These T cell receptor beta chains were read from a single sample in a study of T cell responses to AZD1222 COVID-19 vaccine. Generated by immunoSEQ multiplex PCR, the TCRdb table keeps only in-frame clones and is missing some. The top ten clones hold 3.4% of a sample with approximately 200,000 clones, approximately 89% of them seen once. The material was peripheral blood, obtained 28 days after the second AZD1222 dose. Source of these receptors: an adult who received the AZD1222 COVID-19 vaccine. The conserved cysteine and the conserved F or W are not part of the CDR3 here.

J gene: TRBJ2-1
V gene: TRBV21-1
CDR3 protein: ASSKDPGLSRRANEQF

J gene: TRBJ2-7
V gene: TRBV6-5
CDR3 protein: ASSPAGMTSYEQY

J gene: TRBJ2-7
V gene: TRBV28
CDR3 protein: ASTTPTGEVSEQY

J gene: TRBJ1-6
V gene: TRBV5-4
CDR3 protein: ASSFGTGPSPLH

J gene: TRBJ2-7
V gene: TRBV2
CDR3 protein: ASSALAEQY

J gene: TRBJ2-7
V gene: TRBV6-5
CDR3 protein: ASTRGGGASYEQY

J gene: TRBJ2-7
V gene: TRBV3-1/TRBV3-2
CDR3 protein: ASSQAISSYEQY

J gene: TRBJ2-7
V gene: TRBV28
CDR3 protein: ASSLQGTGTYEQY

J gene: TRBJ1-1
V gene: TRBV9
CDR3 protein: ASSAQGSDTEAF

J gene: TRBJ1-2
V gene: TRBV11-2
CDR3 protein: ASSLALWDDGYT

J gene: TRBJ2-3
V gene: TRBV28
CDR3 protein: ASSLFGALTDTQY

J gene: TRBJ1-2
V gene: TRBV6-5
CDR3 protein: ASSSTPLRNYGYT

J gene: TRBJ1-4
V gene: TRBV6-5
CDR3 protein: ASSYGRRLF

J gene: TRBJ1-1
V gene: TRBV9
CDR3 protein: ASSAGGMNTEAF

J gene: TRBJ1-5
V gene: TRBV27
CDR3 protein: ASSPDGRTGFNQPQH

J gene: TRBJ2-5
V gene: TRBV7-8
CDR3 protein: ASSLGVLDLGETQY

J gene: TRBJ2-7
V gene: TRBV18
CDR3 protein: ASSPPGQVFYEQY

J gene: TRBJ2-1
V gene: TRBV4-1
CDR3 protein: ASSHHRDSSYNEQF

J gene: TRBJ1-5
V gene: TRBV7-2
CDR3 protein: ASSLTDSYNQPQH

J gene: TRBJ1-2
V gene: TRBV5-5
CDR3 protein: ASSLEPGVTYGYT

J gene: TRBJ2-7
V gene: TRBV6-1
CDR3 protein: ASSGSAVRTYEQY

J gene: TRBJ2-3
V gene: TRBV28
CDR3 protein: ASSPSLAGGPDTQY

J gene: TRBJ2-2
V gene: TRBV2
CDR3 protein: AIGASSSGELF

J gene: TRBJ2-1
V gene: TRBV7-2
CDR3 protein: ASSLLAASYNEQF

J gene: TRBJ2-1
V gene: TRBV10-3
CDR3 protein: AIGTRSNEQF

J gene: TRBJ1-5
V gene: TRBV5-1
CDR3 protein: ASSTGQGNNQPQH

J gene: TRBJ2-1
V gene: TRBV11-3
CDR3 protein: ASSPPRLTYNEQF

J gene: TRBJ1-6
V gene: TRBV25-1
CDR3 protein: ASSETGGSPLH

J gene: TRBJ2-1
V gene: TRBV10-3
CDR3 protein: AISEREGEQF

J gene: TRBJ1-2
V gene: TRBV28
CDR3 protein: ASAGQVHGYT